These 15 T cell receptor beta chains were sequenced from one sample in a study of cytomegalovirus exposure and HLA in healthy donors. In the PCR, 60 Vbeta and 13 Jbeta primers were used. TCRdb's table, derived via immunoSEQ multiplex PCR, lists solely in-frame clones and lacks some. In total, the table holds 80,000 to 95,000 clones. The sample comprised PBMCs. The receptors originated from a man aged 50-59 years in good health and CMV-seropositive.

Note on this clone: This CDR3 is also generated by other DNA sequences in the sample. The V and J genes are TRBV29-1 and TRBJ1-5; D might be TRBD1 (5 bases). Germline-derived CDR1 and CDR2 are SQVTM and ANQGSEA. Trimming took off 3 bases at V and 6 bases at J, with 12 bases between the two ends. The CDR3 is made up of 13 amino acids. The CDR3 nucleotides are TGCAGCGTTGAGGTGGGGGAGGGTCAGCCCCAGCATTTT. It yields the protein CSVEVGEGQPQHF.

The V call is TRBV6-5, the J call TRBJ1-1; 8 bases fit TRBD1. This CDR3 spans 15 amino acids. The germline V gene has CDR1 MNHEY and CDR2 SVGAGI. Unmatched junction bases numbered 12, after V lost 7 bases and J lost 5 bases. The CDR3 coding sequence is TGTGCCAGCACCCCTCCCAGGGGGCTCGGAACTGAAGCTTTCTTT. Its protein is CASTPPRGLGTEAFF.

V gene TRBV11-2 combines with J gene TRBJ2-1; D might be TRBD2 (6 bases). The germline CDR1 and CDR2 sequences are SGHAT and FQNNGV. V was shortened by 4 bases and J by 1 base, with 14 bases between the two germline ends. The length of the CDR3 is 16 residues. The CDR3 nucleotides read TGTGCCAGCAGCTCCCAGGCTAGCGCATCCTACAATGAGCAGTTCTTC. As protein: CASSSQASASYNEQFF.

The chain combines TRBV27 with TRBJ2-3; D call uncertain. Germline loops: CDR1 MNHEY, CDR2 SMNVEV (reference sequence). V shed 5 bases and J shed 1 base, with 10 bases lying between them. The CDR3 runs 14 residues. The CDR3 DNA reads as TGTGCCAGCAGTCTCCTCCTCGGCACAGATACGCAGTATTTT. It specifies CASSLLLGTDTQYF.

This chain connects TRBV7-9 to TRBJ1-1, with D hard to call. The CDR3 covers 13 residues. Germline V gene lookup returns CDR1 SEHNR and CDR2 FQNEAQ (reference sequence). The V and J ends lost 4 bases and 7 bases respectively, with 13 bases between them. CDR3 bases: TGTGCCAGCAGCTCAAGGGAGTCGTATGAAGCTTTCTTT. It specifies CASSSRESYEAFF.

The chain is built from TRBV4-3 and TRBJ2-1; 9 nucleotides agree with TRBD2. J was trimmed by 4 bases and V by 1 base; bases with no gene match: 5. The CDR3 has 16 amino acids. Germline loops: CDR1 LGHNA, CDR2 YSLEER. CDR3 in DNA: TGCGCCAGCAGCCAAGGTAGCGGGAGCTTTTACAATGAGCAGTTCTTC. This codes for CASSQGSGSFYNEQFF.

The CDR3 nucleotides are TGTGCCAGCAGCCCAAGGGGCACCGGGGAGCTGTTTTTT. Translated, it gives CASSPRGTGELFF. The V and J genes are TRBV7-2 and TRBJ2-2, with a possible D match to TRBD1 (5 bases). Trimming removed 5 bases at V and 4 bases at J, with 8 bases between. CDR3 length: 13 residues. Germline lookup yields CDR1 SGHTA and CDR2 FQGNSA.

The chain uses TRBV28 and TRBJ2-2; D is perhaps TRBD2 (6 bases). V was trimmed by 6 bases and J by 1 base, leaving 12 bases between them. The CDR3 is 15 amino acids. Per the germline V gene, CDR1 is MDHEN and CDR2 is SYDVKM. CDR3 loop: CASREGGVNTGELFF. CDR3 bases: TGTGCCAGCAGGGAAGGCGGGGTGAACACCGGGGAGCTGTTTTTT.

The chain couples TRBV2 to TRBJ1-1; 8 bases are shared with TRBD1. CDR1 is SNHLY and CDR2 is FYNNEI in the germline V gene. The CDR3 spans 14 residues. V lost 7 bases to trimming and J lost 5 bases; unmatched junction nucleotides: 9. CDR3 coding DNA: TGTGCCAGCATGGGCTGGACAGGGCGGACTGAAGCTTTCTTT. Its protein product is CASMGWTGRTEAFF.

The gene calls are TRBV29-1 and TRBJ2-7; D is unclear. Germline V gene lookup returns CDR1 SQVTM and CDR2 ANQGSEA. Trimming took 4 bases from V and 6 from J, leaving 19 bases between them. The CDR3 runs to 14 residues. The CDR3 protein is CSVGYLTGGGEQYF. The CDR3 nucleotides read TGCAGCGTTGGTTACTTGACCGGCGGCGGCGAGCAGTACTTC.

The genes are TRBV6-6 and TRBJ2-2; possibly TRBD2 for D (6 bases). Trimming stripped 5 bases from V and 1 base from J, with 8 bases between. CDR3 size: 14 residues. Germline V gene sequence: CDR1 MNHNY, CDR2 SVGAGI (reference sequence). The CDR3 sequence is CASSPGGNTGELFF. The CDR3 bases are TGTGCCAGCAGTCCCGGGGGGAACACCGGGGAGCTGTTTTTT.

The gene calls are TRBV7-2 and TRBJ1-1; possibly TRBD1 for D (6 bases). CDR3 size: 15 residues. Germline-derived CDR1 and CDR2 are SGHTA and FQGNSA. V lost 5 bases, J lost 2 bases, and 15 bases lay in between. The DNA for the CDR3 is TGTGCCAGCAGCGCCCACCAGGGGTTCAACACTGAAGCTTTCTTT. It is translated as CASSAHQGFNTEAFF.

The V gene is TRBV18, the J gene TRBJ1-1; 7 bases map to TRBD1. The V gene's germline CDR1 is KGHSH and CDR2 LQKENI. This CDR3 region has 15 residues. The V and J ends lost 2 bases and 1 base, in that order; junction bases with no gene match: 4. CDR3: CASSPGQVSNTEAFF. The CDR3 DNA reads TGTGCCAGCTCACCAGGACAGGTTTCGAACACTGAAGCTTTCTTT.

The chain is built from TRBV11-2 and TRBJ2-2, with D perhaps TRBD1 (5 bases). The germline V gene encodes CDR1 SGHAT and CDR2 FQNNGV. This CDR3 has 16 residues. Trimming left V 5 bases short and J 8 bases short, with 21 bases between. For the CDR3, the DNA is TGTGCCAGCAGCCCCAGGATGGGGCACGGAAGGGGGGAGCTGTTTTTT. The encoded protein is CASSPRMGHGRGELFF.

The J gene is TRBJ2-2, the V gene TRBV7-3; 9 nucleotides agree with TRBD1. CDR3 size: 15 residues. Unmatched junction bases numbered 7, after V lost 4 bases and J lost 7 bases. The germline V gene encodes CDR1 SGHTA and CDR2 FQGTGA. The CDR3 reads CASSSQQGADGELFF. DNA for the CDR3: TGTGCCAGCAGCTCGCAACAGGGGGCAGACGGGGAGCTGTTTTTT.